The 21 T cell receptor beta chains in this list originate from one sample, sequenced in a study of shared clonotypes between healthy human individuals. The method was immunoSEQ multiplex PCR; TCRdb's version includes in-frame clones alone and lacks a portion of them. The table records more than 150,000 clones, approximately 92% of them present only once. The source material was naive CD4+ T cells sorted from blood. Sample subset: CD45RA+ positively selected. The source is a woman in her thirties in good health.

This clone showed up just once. This CDR3 reads CASSLVGEGSYEQYF. As DNA, the CDR3 is TGTGCCAGCAGCTTAGTTGGTGAGGGCTCCTACGAGCAGTACTTC. The J gene is TRBJ2-7, the V gene TRBV7-2; weak D call: TRBD2 (5 bases). The CDR3 runs 15 residues. The V gene's germline CDR1 is SGHTA and CDR2 FQGNSA. The V and J ends lost 1 base and 0 bases respectively, with 10 bases between them.

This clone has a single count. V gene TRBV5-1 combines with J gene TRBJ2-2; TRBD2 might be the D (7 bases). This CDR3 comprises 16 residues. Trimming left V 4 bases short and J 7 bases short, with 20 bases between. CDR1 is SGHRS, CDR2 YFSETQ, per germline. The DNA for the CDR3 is TGCGCCAGCAGCCCCATCAGCCAGGGGAGGGGCGGGGAGCTGTTTTTT. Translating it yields CASSPISQGRGGELFF.

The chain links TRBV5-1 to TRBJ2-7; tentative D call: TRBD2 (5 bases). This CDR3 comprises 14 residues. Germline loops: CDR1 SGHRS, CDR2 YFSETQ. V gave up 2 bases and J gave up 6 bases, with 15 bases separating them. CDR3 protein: CASSLSERRGEQYF. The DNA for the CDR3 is TGCGCCAGCAGCTTATCAGAGCGACGGGGCGAGCAGTACTTC.

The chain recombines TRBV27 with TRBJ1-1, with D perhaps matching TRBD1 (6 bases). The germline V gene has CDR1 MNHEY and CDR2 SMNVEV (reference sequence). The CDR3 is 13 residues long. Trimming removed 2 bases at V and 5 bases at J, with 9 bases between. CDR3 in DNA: TGTGCCAGCAGTTTAGTACAGGGAACTGAAGCTTTCTTT. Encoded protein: CASSLVQGTEAFF.

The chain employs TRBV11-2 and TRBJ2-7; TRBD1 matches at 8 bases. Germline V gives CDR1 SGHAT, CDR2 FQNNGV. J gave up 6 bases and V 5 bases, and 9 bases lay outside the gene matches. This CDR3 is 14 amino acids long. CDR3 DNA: TGTGCCAGCAGCCCCCCCCCAGGGGGCTTCGAGCAGTACTTC. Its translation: CASSPPPGGFEQYF. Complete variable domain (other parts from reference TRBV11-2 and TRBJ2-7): EAGVAQSPRYKIIEKRQSVAFWCNPISGHATLYWYQQILGQGPKLLIQFQNNGVVDDSQLPKDRFSAERLKGVDSTLKIQPAKLEDSAVYLCASSPPPGGFEQYFGPGTRLTVT.

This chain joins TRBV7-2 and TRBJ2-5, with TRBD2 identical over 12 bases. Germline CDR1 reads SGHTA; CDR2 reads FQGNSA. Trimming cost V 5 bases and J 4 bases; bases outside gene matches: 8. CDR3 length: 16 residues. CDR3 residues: CASSLRLAGDTETQYF. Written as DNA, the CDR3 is TGTGCCAGCAGCCTCAGACTAGCGGGAGATACAGAGACCCAGTACTTC.

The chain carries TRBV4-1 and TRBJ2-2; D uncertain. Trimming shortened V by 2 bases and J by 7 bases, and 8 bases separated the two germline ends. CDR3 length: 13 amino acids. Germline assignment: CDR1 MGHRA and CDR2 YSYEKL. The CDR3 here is CASSQYGVGELFF. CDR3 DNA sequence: TGCGCCAGCAGCCAATATGGAGTCGGGGAGCTGTTTTTT.

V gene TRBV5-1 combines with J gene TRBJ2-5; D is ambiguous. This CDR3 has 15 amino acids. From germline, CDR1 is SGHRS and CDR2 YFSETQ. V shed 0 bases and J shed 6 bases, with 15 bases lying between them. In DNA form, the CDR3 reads TGCGCCAGCAGCTTGGTAGTTACAGCAGAGAAGACCCAGTACTTC. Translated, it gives CASSLVVTAEKTQYF. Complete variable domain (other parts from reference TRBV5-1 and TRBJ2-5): KAGVTQTPRYLIKTRGQQVTLSCSPISGHRSVSWYQQTPGQGLQFLFEYFSETQRNKGNFPGRFSGRQFSNSRSEMNVSTLELGDSALYLCASSLVVTAEKTQYFGPGTRLLVL.

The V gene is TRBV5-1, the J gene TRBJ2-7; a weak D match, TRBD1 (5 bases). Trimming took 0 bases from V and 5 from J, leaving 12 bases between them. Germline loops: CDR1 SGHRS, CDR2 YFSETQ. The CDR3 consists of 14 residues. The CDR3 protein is CASSLERQTDEQYF. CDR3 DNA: TGCGCCAGCAGCTTGGAGAGACAGACTGACGAGCAGTACTTC. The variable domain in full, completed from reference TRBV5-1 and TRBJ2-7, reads KAGVTQTPRYLIKTRGQQVTLSCSPISGHRSVSWYQQTPGQGLQFLFEYFSETQRNKGNFPGRFSGRQFSNSRSEMNVSTLELGDSALYLCASSLERQTDEQYFGPGTRLTVT.

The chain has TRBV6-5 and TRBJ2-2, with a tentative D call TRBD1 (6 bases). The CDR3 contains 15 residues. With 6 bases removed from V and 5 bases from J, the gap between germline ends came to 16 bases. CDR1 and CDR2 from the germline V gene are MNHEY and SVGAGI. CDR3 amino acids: CASSPQTGLTGELFF. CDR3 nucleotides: TGTGCCAGCAGCCCCCAAACAGGGCTAACCGGGGAGCTGTTTTTT.

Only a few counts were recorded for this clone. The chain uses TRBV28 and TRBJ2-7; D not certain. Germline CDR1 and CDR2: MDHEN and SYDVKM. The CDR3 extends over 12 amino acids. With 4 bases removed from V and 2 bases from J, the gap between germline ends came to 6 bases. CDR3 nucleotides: TGTGCCAGCAGTTCTGGGGCCTACGAGCAGTACTTC. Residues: CASSSGAYEQYF.

The CDR3: CALDGQPISGAEAFF. The CDR3 nucleotides read TGTGCCTTGGACGGGCAGCCGATTTCTGGGGCTGAAGCTTTCTTT. This chain joins TRBV30 and TRBJ1-1; the D is unclear. Germline CDR1 is GTSNPN and CDR2 is SVGIG (reference sequence). The CDR3 has 15 residues. V was cut by 7 bases and J by 6 bases, with 24 bases left in between.

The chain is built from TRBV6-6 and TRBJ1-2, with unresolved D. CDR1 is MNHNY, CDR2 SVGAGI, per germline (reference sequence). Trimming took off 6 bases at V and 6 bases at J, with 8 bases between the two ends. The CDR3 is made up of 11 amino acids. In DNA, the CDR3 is TGTGCCAGCAGGACCGCAGATGGCTACACCTTC. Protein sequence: CASRTADGYTF.

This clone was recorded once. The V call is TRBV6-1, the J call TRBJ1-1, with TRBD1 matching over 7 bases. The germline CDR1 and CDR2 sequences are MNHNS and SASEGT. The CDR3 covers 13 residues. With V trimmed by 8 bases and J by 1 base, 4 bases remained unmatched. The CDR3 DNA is TGTGCCAGCGTCCGACAGGGGAACACTGAAGCTTTCTTT. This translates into CASVRQGNTEAFF.

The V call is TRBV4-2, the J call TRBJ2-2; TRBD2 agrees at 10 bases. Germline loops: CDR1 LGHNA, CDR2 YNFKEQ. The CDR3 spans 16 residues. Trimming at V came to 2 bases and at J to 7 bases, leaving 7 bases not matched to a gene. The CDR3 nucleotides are TGTGCCAGCAGCCAACTAGCGGGAGAAGTGGGCGGGGAGCTGTTTTTT. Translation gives CASSQLAGEVGGELFF.

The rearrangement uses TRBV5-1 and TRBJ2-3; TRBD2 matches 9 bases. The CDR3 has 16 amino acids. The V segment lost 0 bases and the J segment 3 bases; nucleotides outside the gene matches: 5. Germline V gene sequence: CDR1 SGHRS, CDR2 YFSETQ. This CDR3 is CASSLEVSGGTDTQYF. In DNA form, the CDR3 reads TGCGCCAGCAGCTTGGAGGTTAGCGGGGGTACAGATACGCAGTATTTT.

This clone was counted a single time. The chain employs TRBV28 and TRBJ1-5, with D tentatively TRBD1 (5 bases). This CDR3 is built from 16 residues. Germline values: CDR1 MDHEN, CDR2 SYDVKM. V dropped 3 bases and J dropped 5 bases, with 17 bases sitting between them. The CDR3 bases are TGTGCCAGCAGTTTCCGGCAGGGCCTCCTTCATCAGCCCCAGCATTTT. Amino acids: CASSFRQGLLHQPQHF.

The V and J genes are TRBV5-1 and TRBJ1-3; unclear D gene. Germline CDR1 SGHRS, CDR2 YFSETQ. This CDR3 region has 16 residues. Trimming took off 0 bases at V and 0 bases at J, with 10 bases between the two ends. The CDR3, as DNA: TGCGCCAGCAGCTTGGCCGATGTAAGCTCTGGAAACACCATATATTTT. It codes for CASSLADVSSGNTIYF.

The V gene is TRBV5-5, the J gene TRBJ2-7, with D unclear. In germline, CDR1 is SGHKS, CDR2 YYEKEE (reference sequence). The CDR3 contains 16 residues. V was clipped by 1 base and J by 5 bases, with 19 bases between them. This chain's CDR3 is CASSLSSLQTPHEQYF. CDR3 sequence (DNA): TGTGCCAGCAGCTTGTCATCCCTACAGACTCCCCACGAGCAGTACTTC.

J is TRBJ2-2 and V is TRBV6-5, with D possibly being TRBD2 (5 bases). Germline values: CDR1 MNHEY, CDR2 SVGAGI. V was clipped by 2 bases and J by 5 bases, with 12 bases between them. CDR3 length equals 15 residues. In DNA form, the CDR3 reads TGTGCCAGCAGTTACACAACCTCGGGGACCGGGGAGCTGTTTTTT. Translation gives CASSYTTSGTGELFF.

Here the CDR3 reads CASSKESGTNTDTQYF. The CDR3 nucleotides are TGTGCCAGCAGTAAGGAAAGCGGGACGAACACAGATACGCAGTATTTT. The genes are TRBV6-4 and TRBJ2-3, with TRBD2 matching 7 bases. Germline V lookup: CDR1 MRHNA, CDR2 SNTAGT. The CDR3 sequence is 16 residues long. Trimming at V came to 5 bases and at J to 2 bases, leaving 10 bases not matched to a gene.